The clone carrying this T cell receptor (beta chain) has ten or more counts. Antigen: not known. This specimen comes from a study of T cells after yellow fever vaccination. The CDR3 is 13 residues long. Germline lookup yields CDR1 DFQATT and CDR2 SNEGSKA (reference sequence). The V end lost 0 bases, the J end lost 2 bases, and 7 bases lay between the germline ends. TCRdb processed the 5' RACE reads anew with MiXCR; each CDR3 protein has one entry. The table lists a few hundred thousand distinct CDR3 sequences, 3.5% to 4.5% of them singletons. Study-level points and caveats: The secondary response was weaker but peaked faster, day 5 versus 15. CD4 and CD8 compartments shared a small share of clonotypes, likely from convergent recombination.

This sequence was found in a man aged 18 to 29 who received the YFV17D yellow fever vaccine. This chain joins TRBV20-1 and TRBJ2-5; D unresolved. The sample here was PBMCs, taken 15 days after the yellow fever booster vaccination. CDR3 DNA sequence: TGCAGTGCTAGAGATCCCTGGCAAGAGACCCAGTACTTC. Encoded protein: CSARDPWQETQYF.